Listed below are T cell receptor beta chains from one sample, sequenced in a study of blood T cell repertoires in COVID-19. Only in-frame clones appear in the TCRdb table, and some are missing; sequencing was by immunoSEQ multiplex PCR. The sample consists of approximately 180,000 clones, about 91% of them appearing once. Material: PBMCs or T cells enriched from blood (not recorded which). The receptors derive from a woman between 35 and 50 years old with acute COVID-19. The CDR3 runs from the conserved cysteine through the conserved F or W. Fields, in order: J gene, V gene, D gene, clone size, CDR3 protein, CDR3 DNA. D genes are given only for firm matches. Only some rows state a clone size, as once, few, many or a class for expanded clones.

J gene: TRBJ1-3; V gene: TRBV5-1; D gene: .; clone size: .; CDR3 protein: CASSQLQAGKGPGNTIYF; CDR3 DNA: TGCGCCAGCAGCCAACTACAAGCAGGGAAAGGACCTGGAAACACCATATATTTT
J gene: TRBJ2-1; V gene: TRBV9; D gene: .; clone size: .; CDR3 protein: CASSVATKGVYNEQFF; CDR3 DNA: TGTGCCAGCAGCGTAGCCACAAAGGGGGTGTACAATGAGCAGTTCTTC
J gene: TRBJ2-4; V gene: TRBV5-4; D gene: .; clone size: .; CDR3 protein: CASSPGNLAKNIQYF; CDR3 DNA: TGTGCCAGCAGCCCAGGGAACTTAGCCAAAAACATTCAGTACTTC
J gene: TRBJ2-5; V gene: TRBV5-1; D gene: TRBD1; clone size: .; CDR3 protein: CASSVLGQAVETQYF; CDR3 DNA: TGCGCCAGCAGCGTACTGGGACAGGCCGTGGAGACCCAGTACTTC
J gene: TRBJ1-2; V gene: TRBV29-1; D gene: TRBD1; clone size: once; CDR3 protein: CSVERLTGTGSYGYTF; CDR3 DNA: TGCAGCGTGGAAAGATTGACAGGGACTGGATCCTATGGCTACACCTTC
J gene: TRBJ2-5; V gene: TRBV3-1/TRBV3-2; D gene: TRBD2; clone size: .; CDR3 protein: CASSQDIREGGETQYF; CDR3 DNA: TGTGCCAGCAGCCAAGATATCAGGGAGGGAGGGGAGACCCAGTACTTC
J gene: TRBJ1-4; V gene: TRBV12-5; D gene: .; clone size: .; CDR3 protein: CASFSSRGSEKLFF; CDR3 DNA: TGTGCTAGTTTCTCAAGCCGGGGGAGTGAAAAACTGTTTTTT
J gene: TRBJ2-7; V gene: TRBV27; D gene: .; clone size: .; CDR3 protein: CASSFTYGGEQYF; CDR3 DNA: TGTGCCAGCAGTTTTACATATGGCGGCGAGCAGTACTTC
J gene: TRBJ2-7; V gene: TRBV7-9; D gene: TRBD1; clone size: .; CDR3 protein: CASSMIGTGVRYEQYF; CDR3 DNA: TGTGCCAGCAGCATGATTGGGACAGGGGTTAGGTACGAGCAGTACTTC
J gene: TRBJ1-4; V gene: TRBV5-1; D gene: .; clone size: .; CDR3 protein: CASSTYSATNEKLFF; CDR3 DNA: TGCGCCAGCAGCACCTACTCTGCAACTAATGAAAAACTGTTTTTT
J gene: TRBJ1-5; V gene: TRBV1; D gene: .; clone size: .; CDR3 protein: CTSSQDLGNQPQHF; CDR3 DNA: TGCACCAGCAGCCAAGATCTCGGCAATCAGCCCCAGCATTTT
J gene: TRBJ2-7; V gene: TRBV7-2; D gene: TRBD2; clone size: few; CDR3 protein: CASSSLTSATSYEQYF; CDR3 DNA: TGTGCCAGCAGCTCGTTAACTAGCGCGACCTCCTACGAGCAGTACTTC
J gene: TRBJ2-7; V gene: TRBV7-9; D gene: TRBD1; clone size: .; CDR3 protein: CASSLASDRPLHLQYF; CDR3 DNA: TGTGCCAGCAGCTTAGCGTCGGACAGGCCCCTACACTTGCAGTACTTC
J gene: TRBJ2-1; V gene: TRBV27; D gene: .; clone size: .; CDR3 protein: CASSLFSSGNEQFF; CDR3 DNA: TGTGCCAGCAGTTTATTCTCCAGCGGCAATGAGCAGTTCTTC
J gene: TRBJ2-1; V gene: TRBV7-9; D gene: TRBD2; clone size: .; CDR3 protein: CASSLANGRATNEQFF; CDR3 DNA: TGTGCCAGCAGCTTAGCGAACGGGAGGGCCACCAATGAGCAGTTCTTC
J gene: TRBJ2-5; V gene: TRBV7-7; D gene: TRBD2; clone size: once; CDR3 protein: CASAKISSGSQETQYF; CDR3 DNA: TGTGCTAGCGCTAAAATTTCTAGCGGGTCCCAAGAGACCCAGTACTTC
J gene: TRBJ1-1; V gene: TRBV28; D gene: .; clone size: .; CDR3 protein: CASSFLGSEAFF; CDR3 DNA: TGTGCCAGCAGTTTCTTGGGGAGTGAAGCTTTCTTT
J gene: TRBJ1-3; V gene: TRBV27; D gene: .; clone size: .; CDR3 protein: CASSLSGAGNTIYF; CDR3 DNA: TGTGCCAGCAGTTTATCAGGGGCTGGAAACACCATATATTTT
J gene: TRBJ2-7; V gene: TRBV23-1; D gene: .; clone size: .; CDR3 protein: CASSQGKRVAYEQYF; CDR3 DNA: TGCGCCAGCAGTCAGGGAAAGAGGGTTGCCTACGAGCAGTACTTC
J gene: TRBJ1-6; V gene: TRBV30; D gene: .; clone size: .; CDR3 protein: CAWTDGGSPLHF; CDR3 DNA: TGTGCCTGGACGGATGGAGGTTCACCCCTCCACTTT
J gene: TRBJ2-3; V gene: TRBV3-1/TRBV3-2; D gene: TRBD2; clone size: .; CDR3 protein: CASSQWTSGFTDTQYF; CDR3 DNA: TGTGCCAGCAGCCAATGGACTAGCGGATTCACAGATACGCAGTATTTT
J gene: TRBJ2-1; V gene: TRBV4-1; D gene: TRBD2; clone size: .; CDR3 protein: CASSQEKVAGGYQFF; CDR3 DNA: TGCGCCAGCAGCCAAGAGAAGGTAGCGGGAGGATATCAGTTCTTC
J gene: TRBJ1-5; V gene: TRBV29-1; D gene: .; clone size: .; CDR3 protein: CSVAGSGQPQHF; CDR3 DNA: TGCAGCGTTGCAGGGTCGGGTCAGCCCCAGCATTTT
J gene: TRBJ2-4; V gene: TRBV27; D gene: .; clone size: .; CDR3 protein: CASSHSWKAGEGSAKNIQYF; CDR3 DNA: TGTGCCAGCAGCCACTCTTGGAAGGCAGGGGAAGGTTCAGCCAAAAACATTCAGTACTTC
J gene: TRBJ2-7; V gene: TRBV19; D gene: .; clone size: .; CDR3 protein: CASGHEYEQYF; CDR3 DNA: TGTGCCAGTGGACATGAATACGAGCAGTACTTC
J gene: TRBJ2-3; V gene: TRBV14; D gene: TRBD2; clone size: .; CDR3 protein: CASSQWGRGGTDTQYF; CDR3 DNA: TGTGCCAGCAGCCAATGGGGGCGGGGGGGCACAGATACGCAGTATTTT
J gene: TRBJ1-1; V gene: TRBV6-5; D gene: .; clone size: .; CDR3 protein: CARRLGRNTEAFF; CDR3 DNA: TGTGCCAGACGACTGGGGAGGAACACTGAAGCTTTCTTT
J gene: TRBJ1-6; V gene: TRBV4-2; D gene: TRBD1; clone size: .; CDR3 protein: CASSQESRQGNFSPLHF; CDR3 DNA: TGTGCCAGCAGCCAAGAGTCGAGACAGGGAAATTTTTCACCCCTCCACTTT